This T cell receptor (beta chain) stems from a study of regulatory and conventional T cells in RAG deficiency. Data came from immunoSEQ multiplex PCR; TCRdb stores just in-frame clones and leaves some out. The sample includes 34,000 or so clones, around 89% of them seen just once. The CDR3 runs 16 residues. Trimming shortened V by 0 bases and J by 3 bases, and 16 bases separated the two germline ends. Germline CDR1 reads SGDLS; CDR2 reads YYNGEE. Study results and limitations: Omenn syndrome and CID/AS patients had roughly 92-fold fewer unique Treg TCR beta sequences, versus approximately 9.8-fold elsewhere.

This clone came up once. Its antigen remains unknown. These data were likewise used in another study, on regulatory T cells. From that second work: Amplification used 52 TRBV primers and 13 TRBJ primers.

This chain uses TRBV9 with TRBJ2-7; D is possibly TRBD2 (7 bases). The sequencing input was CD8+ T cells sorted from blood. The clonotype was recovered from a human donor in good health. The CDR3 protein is CASSVEGTGTNYEQYF. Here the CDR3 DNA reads TGTGCCAGCAGCGTAGAGGGAACAGGGACTAACTACGAGCAGTACTTC.